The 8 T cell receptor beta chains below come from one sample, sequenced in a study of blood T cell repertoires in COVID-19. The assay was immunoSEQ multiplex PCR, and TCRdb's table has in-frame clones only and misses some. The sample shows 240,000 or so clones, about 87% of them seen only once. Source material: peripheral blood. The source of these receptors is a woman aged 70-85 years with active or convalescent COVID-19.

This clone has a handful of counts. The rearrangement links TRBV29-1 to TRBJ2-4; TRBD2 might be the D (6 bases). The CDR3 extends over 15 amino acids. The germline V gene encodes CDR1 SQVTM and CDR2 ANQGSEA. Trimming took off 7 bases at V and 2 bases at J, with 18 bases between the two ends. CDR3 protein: CSAIIRGLSKNIQYF. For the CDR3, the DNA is TGCAGCGCTATCATAAGGGGACTTTCCAAAAACATTCAGTACTTC.

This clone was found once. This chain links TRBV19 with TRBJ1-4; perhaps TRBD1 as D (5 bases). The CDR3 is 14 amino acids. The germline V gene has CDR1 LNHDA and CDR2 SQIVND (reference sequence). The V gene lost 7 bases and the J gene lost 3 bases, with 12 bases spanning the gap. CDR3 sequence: CASTSTGPNEKLFF. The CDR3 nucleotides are TGTGCCAGTACCTCTACAGGTCCTAATGAAAAACTGTTTTTT.

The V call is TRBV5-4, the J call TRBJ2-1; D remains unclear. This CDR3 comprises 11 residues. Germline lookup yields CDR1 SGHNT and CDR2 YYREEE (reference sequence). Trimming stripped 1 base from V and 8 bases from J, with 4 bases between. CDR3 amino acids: CASSLSYEQFF. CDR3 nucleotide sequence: TGTGCCAGCAGCTTGTCATATGAGCAGTTCTTC.

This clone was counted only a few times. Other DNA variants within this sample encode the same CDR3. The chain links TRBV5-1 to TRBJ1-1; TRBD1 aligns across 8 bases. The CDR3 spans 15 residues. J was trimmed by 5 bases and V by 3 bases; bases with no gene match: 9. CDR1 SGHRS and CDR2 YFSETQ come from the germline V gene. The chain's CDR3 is CASSWGQGAGTEAFF. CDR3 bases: TGCGCCAGCAGCTGGGGCCAGGGGGCTGGGACTGAAGCTTTCTTT.

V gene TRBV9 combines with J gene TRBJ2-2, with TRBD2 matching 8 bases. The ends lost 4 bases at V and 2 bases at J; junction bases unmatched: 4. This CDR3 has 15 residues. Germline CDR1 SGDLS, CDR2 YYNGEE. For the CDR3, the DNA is TGTGCCAGCAGCACGGGACTAGTCAACACCGGGGAGCTGTTTTTT. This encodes CASSTGLVNTGELFF.

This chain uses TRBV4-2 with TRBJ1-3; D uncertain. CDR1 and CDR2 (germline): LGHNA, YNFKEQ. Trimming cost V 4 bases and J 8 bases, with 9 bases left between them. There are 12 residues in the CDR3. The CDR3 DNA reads TGTGCCAGCAGCCCCCAGGTGGACACCATATATTTT. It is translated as CASSPQVDTIYF.

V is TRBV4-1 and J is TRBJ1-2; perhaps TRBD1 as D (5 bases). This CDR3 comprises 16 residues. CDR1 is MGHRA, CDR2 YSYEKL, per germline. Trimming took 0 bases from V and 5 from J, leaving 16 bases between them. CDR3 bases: TGCGCCAGCAGCCAAGATATTTTGGGGGGACGGTATGGCTACACCTTC. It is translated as CASSQDILGGRYGYTF.

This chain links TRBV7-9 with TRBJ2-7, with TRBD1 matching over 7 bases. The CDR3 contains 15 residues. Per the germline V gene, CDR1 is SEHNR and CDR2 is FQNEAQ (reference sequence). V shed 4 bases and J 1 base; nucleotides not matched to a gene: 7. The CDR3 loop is CASSSGTAKSYEQYF. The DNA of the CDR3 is TGTGCCAGCAGCTCCGGGACAGCTAAATCCTACGAGCAGTACTTC.